This T cell receptor (beta chain) was captured in a study of OX40 agonist ivuxolimab in advanced cancers. On the study more broadly: With a range of roughly 20 to 80, age averaged approximately 60 years, and more than 75% were male.

For this clone: Its antigen is unidentified.

Study-level findings and limits: Clonal expansion among partial responders at 0.1-3.0 mg/kg ranked near the lowest.

Repertoires were generated with immunoSEQ multiplex PCR, while TCRdb's copy carries only in-frame clones and drops some. The table lists 90,000 to 100,000 clones, about 80% of them singletons. V was trimmed by 0 bases and J by 4 bases, leaving 9 bases between them. CDR1 and CDR2 (germline): ENHRY, SYGVKD. The CDR3 extends over 14 amino acids. The sequence came from an adult with an advanced solid tumor such as melanoma, head and neck, liver or kidney cancer. This chain joins TRBV10-3 and TRBJ1-1; no reliable D call. The specimen comprised CD4+ or CD8+ T cells sorted from blood, sampled in a trial of the OX40 agonist ivuxolimab. The CDR3, as DNA: TGTGCCATCAGTGAGTCGTTTCATGGCACTGAAGCTTTCTTT. It encodes CAISESFHGTEAFF.